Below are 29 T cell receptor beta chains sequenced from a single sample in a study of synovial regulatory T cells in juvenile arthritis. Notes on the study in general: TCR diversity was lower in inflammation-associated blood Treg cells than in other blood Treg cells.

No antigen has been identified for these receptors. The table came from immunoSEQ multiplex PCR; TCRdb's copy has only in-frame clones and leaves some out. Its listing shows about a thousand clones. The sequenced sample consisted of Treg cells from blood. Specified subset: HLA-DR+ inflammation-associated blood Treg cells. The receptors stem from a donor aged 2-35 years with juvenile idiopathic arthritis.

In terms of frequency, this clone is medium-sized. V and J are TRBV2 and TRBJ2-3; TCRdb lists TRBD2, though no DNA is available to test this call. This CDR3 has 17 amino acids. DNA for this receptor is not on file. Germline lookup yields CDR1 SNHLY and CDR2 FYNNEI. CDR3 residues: CASSDTLAEAYTDTQYF.

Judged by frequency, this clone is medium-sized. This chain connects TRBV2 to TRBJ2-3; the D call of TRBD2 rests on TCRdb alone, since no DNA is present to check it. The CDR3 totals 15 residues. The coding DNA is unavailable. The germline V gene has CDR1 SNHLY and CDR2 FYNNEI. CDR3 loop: CASSELLDYTDTQYF.

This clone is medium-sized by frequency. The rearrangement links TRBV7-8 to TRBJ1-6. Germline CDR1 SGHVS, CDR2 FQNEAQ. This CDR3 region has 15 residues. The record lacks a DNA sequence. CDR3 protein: CASSPGGSYNSPLHF.

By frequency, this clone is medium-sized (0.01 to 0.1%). The CDR3 reads CASSSAGHGEQYF. The chain employs TRBV28 and TRBJ2-7; TCRdb proposes TRBD1, but this gene call is untestable without DNA. This CDR3 contains 13 residues. No DNA has been recorded. Germline CDR1 is MDHEN and CDR2 is SYDVKM.

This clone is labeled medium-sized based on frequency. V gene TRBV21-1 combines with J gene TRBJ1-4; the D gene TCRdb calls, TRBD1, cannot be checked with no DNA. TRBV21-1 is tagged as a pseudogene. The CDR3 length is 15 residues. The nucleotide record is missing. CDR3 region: CASSNVGAEEEKLFF.

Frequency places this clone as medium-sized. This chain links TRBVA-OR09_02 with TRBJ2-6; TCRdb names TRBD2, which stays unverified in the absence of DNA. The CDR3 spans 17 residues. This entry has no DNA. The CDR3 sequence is CPCTKLSEQSRANVLTF.

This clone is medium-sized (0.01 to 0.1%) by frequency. The CDR3 sequence is CASSLGTIYGYTF. V gene TRBV7-8 combines with J gene TRBJ1-2; TCRdb's D call of TRBD1 is untestable without DNA. Germline V gene sequence: CDR1 SGHVS, CDR2 FQNEAQ. This CDR3 region has 13 residues. No coding sequence is recorded. The full variable domain, completed using reference TRBV7-8 and TRBJ1-2, is GAGVSQSPRYKVAKRGQDVALRCDPISGHVSLFWYQQALGQGPEFLTYFQNEAQLDKSGLPSDRFFAERPEGSVSTLKIQRTQQEDSAVYLCASSLGTIYGYTFGSGTRLTVV.

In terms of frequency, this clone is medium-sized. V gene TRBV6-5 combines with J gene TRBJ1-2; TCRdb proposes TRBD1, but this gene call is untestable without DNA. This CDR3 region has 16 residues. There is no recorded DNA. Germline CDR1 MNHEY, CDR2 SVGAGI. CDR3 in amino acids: CASSYGTGMSNYGYTF.

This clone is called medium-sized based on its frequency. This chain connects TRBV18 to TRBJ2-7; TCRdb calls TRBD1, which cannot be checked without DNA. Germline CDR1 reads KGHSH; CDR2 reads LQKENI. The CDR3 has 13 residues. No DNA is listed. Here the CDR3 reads CASSRSGTHEQYF.

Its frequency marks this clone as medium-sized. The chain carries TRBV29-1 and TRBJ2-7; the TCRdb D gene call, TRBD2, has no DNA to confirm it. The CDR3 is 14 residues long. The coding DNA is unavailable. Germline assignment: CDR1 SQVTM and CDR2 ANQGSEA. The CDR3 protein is CSGSKGLAGNEQYF.

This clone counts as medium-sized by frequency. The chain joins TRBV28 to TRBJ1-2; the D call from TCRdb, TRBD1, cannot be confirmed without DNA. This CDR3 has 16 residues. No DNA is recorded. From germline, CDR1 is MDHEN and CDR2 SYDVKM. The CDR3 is CASSKKFTGANYGYTF.

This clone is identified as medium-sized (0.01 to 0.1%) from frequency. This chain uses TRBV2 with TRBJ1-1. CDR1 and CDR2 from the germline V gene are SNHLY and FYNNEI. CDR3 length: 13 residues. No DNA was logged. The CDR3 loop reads CASIRETNTEAFF.

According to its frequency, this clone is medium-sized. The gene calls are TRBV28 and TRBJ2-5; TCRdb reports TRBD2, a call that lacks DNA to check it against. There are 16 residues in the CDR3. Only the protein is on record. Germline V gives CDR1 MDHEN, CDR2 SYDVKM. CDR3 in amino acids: CASSLFSGSLKNPQYF.

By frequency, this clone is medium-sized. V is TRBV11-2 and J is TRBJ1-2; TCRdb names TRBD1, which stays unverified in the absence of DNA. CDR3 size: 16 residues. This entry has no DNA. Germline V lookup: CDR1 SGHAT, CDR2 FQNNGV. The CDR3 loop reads CASSPDTVTGRNGYTF.

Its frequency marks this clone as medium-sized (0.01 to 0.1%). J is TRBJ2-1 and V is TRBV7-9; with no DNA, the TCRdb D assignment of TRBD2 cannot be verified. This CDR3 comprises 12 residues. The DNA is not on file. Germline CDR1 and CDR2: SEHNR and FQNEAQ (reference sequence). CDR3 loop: CASTTLLSGQFF.

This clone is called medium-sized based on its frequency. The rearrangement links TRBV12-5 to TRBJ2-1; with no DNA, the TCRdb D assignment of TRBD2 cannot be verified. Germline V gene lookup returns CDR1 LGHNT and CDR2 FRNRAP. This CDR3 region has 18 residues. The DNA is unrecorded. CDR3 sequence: CASGLVHISSVLYNEQFF.

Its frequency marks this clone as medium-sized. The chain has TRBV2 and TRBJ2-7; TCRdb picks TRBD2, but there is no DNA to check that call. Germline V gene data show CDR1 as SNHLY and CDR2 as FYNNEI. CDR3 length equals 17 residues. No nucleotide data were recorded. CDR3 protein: CASSEALHGNTNYEQYF. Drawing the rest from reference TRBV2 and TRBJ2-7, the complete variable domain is EPEVTQTPSHQVTQMGQEVILRCVPISNHLYFYWYRQILGQKVEFLVSFYNNEISEKSEIFDDQFSVERPDGSNFTLKIRSTKLEDSAMYFCASSEALHGNTNYEQYFGPGTRLTVT.

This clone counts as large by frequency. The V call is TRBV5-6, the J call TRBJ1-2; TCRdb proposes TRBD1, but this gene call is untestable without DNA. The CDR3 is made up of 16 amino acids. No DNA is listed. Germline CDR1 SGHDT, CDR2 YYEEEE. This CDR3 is CASSSGTVELNYGYTF.

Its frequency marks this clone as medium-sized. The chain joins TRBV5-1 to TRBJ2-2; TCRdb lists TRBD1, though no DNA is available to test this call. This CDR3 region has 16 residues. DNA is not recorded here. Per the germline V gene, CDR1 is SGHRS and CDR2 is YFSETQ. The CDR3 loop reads CASSKLDRADTGELFF.

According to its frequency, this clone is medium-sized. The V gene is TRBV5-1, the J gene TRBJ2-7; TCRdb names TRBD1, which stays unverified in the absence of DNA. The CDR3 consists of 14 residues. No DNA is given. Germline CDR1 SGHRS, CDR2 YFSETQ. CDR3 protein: CASNHDRTSYEQYF.

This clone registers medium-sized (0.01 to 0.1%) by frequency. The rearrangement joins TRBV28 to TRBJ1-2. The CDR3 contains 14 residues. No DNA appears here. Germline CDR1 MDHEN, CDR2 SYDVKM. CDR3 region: CASSFRDRNYGYTF.

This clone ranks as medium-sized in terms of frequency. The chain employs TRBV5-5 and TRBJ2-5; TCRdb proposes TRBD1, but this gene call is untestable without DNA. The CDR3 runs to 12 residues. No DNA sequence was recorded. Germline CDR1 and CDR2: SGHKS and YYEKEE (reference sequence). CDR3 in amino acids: CASSNSKETQYF.

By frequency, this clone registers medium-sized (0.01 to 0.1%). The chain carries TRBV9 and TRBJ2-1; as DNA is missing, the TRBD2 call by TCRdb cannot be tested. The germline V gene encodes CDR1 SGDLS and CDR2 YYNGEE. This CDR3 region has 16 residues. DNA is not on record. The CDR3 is CASSVGASGSYNEQFF. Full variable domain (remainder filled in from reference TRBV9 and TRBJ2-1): DSGVTQTPKHLITATGQRVTLRCSPRSGDLSVYWYQQSLDQGLQFLIQYYNGEERAKGNILERFSAQQFPDLHSELNLSSLELGDSALYFCASSVGASGSYNEQFFGPGTRLTVL.

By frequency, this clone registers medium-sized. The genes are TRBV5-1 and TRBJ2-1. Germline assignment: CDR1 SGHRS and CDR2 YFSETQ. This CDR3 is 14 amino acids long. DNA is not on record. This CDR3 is CASSLRDVGNEQFF.

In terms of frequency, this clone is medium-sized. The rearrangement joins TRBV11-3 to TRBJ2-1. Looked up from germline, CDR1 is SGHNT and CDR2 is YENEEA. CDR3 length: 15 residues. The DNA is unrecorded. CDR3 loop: CASSLEVSPYNEQFF.

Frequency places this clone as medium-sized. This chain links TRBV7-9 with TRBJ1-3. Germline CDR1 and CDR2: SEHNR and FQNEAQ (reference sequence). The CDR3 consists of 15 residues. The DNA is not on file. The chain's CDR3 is CASSLVLFEENTIYF.

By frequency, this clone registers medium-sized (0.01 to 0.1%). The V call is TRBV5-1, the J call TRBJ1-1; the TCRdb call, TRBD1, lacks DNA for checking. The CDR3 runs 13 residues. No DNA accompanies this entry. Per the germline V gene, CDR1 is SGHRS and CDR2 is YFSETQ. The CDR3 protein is CASRLQDGTEAFF.

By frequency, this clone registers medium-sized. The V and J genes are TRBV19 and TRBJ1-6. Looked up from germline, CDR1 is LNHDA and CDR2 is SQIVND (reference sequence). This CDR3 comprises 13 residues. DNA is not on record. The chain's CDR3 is CASSRGASAFLHF.

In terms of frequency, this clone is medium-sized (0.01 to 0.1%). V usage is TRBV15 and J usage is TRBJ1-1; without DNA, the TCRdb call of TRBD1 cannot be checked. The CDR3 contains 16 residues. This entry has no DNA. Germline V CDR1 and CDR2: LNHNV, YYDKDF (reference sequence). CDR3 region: CATSIGQFYLNTEAFF.